This T cell receptor (beta chain) was recorded in a study of cytomegalovirus exposure and HLA in healthy donors. Study at large: Out of fewer than 500 genotyped donors, roughly 80% belonged to the Caucasian-associated ancestry cluster.

Researchers ran the PCR with 60 Vbeta and 13 Jbeta primers. Authors' analysis steps: A follow-up analysis tallied 73 million or so unique TCR beta chains, roughly 11 million shared. Only in-frame clones appear in the TCRdb table, and some are missing; sequencing was by immunoSEQ multiplex PCR. That table is the source of V, J and clone size, and D and trimming were worked out from the DNA. Of around 130,000 clones listed, more than 65% were seen once; the top ten hold 4.5% to 6%. As concerns this clone: Its antigen is undetermined.

Germline V CDR1 and CDR2: MNHEY, SMNVEV (reference sequence). Trimming took 5 bases from V and 4 from J; bases not matched to a gene: 16. CDR3 length: 19 residues. Study results and limitations: Analyzed later, most CMV-associated TCR beta chains appeared HLA-restricted.

The sequence came from a man aged 18-30 years in good health and CMV-seropositive. Sequenced input: PBMCs. The chain is built from TRBV27 and TRBJ2-1, with 11 bases aligning to TRBD2. CDR3 region: CASSSTFLITSGSYNEQFF. Written as DNA, the CDR3 is TGTGCCAGCAGTAGCACCTTTCTTATCACTAGCGGGAGTTACAATGAGCAGTTCTTC.